Listed below are T cell receptor beta chains from one sample, sequenced in a study of read filtering for tumor transcriptome and immune sequencing. MiXCR, run by TCRdb on the reads, gives a single entry per CDR3 protein. The sample has tens of thousands of distinct CDR3 sequences; 20% to 25% are singletons. Sequenced material: a population of CD138-negative cells sorted from bone marrow. These receptors were taken from a donor aged 40 or older with multiple myeloma. Each CDR3 is given with its conserved first and last residue. D genes are given only for firm matches. Clone size, where shown, is once, few, many, or a class for clones that have expanded.

D gene,V gene,J gene,clone size,CDR3 DNA,CDR3 protein
NA,TRBV20-1,TRBJ2-2,many,TGCAGTGCCAGACCGGGACTGTCCTTTACCGGGGAGCTGTTTTTT,CSARPGLSFTGELFF
TRBD1,TRBV28,TRBJ1-1,NA,TGTGCCAGCAGGAACAGGGGCGAAACTGAAGCTTTCTTT,CASRNRGETEAFF
NA,TRBV20-1,TRBJ2-1,many,TGCAGTGCTAGAGATCGACTCAGCTCCTACAATGAGCAGTTCTTC,CSARDRLSSYNEQFF
TRBD2,TRBV2,TRBJ2-5,many,TGTGCCAGCAGTGTCAGTAGCGGGCCACCTTCGGCCCAGTACTTC,CASSVSSGPPSAQYF
NA,TRBV25-1,TRBJ2-1,many,TGTGCCAGCGCCCGGGGCGGTTACAATGAGCAGTTCTTC,CASARGGYNEQFF
TRBD2,TRBV11-2,TRBJ2-1,NA,TGTGCCAGCAGCCCGCGACTAGCGGGAGGGCCAAATGAGCAGTTCTTC,CASSPRLAGGPNEQFF
TRBD1,TRBV7-3,TRBJ1-1,many,TGTGCCAGCAGCTTAGCCGGGACAGACACTGAAGCTTTCTTT,CASSLAGTDTEAFF
TRBD1,TRBV20-1,TRBJ2-3,many,TGCAGTGCAACTCACGGACAGGGGCTTACGCAGTATTTT,CSATHGQGLTQYF
NA,TRBV20-1,TRBJ2-5,many,TGCAGTGCTACTCAACCCCAAGAGCCCCAGTACTTC,CSATQPQEPQYF
TRBD2,TRBV14,TRBJ2-5,many,TGTGCCAGCAGCCAACAACTAGCGGGGTCCGAGACCCAGTACTTC,CASSQQLAGSETQYF
NA,TRBV27,TRBJ1-5,many,TGTGCCAGCGGAAGAGATCAGCCCCAGCATTTT,CASGRDQPQHF
NA,TRBV12-5,TRBJ2-1,many,TGTGCTAGTGGTTTGGTTCTGGGGGCGTCGCGGAATGAGCAGTTCTTC,CASGLVLGASRNEQFF
TRBD1,TRBV5-1,TRBJ2-7,few,TGCGCCAGCAGTCTCGGGTGGACAGGGGGACACGAGCAGTACTTC,CASSLGWTGGHEQYF
NA,TRBV7-9,TRBJ1-5,many,TGTGCCAGCAGCGACGGGACAATTAGCAATCAGCCCCAGCATTTT,CASSDGTISNQPQHF
NA,TRBV5-5,TRBJ1-1,NA,TGTGCCAGCAGCTTGGGCTGGCAGAACACTGAAGCTTTCTTT,CASSLGWQNTEAFF
TRBD1,TRBV29-1,TRBJ1-2,many,TGCAGCACCCGGGACAGCTCAATTTATGGCTACACCTTC,CSTRDSSIYGYTF
TRBD1,TRBV28,TRBJ2-5,many,TGTGCCAGCAGTAATACCCCGGGACAGACTCAAGAGACCCAGTACTTC,CASSNTPGQTQETQYF
TRBD2,TRBV28,TRBJ2-5,many,TGTGCCAGCAGGCCCTATAGCGGGAGGGAGGAGACCCAGTACTTC,CASRPYSGREETQYF
TRBD2,TRBV7-9,TRBJ2-2,many,TGTGCCAGCAGCCGCGGACTAGCGGGGGACACCGGGGAGCTGTTTTTT,CASSRGLAGDTGELFF
NA,TRBV29-1,TRBJ1-1,many,TGCAGCGCTGGATGGGAGAACACTGAAGCTTTCTTT,CSAGWENTEAFF